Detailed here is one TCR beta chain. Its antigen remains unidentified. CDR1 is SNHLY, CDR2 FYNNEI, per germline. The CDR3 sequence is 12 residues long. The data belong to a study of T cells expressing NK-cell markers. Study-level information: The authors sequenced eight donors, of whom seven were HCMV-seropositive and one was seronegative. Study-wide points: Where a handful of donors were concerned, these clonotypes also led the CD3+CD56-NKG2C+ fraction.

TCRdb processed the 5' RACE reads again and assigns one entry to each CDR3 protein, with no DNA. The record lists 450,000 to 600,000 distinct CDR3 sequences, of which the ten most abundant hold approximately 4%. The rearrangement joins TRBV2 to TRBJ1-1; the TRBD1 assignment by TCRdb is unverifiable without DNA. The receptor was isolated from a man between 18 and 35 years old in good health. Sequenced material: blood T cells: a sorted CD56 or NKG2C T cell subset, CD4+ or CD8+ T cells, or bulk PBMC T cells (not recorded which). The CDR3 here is CALRGLNTEAFF.